Each of the 15 T cell receptor beta chains below was sequenced from the same sample in a study of blood T cell repertoires in COVID-19. The protocol was immunoSEQ multiplex PCR, while the TCRdb copy is restricted to in-frame clones and leaves out a portion. The data hold a few hundred thousand clones, with approximately 90% observed a single time. Sequencing input: peripheral blood. Every receptor here comes from a man younger than 40 with acute or convalescent COVID-19.

The chain joins TRBV7-9 to TRBJ2-1; 9 bases are shared with TRBD1. Germline V lookup: CDR1 SEHNR, CDR2 FQNEAQ (reference sequence). The CDR3 has 15 residues. V lost 4 bases, J lost 7 bases, and 8 bases stayed unmatched. In DNA form, the CDR3 reads TGTGCCAGCAGCTATGCCGGGACAGGGAGGAATGAGCAGTTCTTC. It is translated as CASSYAGTGRNEQFF.

V gene TRBV18 combines with J gene TRBJ1-1; D is unclear. From germline, CDR1 is KGHSH and CDR2 LQKENI. V lost 6 bases and J lost 1, with 15 bases in between. The CDR3 sequence is 15 residues long. CDR3 loop: CASSSVRVTNTEAFF. The DNA of the CDR3 is TGTGCCAGCTCCTCCGTTCGGGTCACGAACACTGAAGCTTTCTTT.

This chain joins TRBV19 and TRBJ1-2, with TRBD1 as a possible D gene (6 bases). The germline V gene encodes CDR1 LNHDA and CDR2 SQIVND (reference sequence). V was cut by 9 bases and J by 2 bases, with 16 bases left in between. There are 14 residues in the CDR3. In DNA, the CDR3 is TGTGCCAGCAAGAAGGACAGTTCCAACTATGGCTACACCTTC. Translated, it gives CASKKDSSNYGYTF. Full variable domain (missing parts from reference TRBV19 and TRBJ1-2): DGGITQSPKYLFRKEGQNVTLSCEQNLNHDAMYWYRQDPGQGLRLIYYSQIVNDFQKGDIAEGYSVSREKKESFPLTVTSAQKNPTAFYLCASKKDSSNYGYTFGSGTRLTVV.

This chain uses TRBV5-1 with TRBJ2-2; TRBD2 is a possible D gene (6 bases). The CDR3 is 15 amino acids. Germline-derived CDR1 and CDR2 are SGHRS and YFSETQ. V gave up 1 base and J gave up 4 bases, with 11 bases separating them. Written as DNA, the CDR3 is TGCGCCAGCAGCTTGAGGCTAGCGCCCACCGGGGAGCTGTTTTTT. It yields the protein CASSLRLAPTGELFF.

The J gene is TRBJ1-3, the V gene TRBV28, with 8 bases lining up with TRBD1. The CDR3 has 15 residues. The germline gives CDR1 MDHEN, CDR2 SYDVKM. V was clipped by 7 bases and J by 4 bases; unmatched bases: 9. The CDR3 sequence: CASTAMGQDGNTIYF. CDR3 nucleotide sequence: TGTGCCAGCACCGCAATGGGACAGGACGGAAACACCATATATTTT.

The rearrangement uses TRBV25-1 and TRBJ2-3; D gene uncertain. CDR1 is MGHDK, CDR2 SYGVNS, per germline. The V end was cut by 5 bases, the J end by 1 base, with 16 bases between. CDR3 size: 16 residues. CDR3 region: CASSYHSGQGTDTQYF. The CDR3 nucleotides read TGTGCCAGCAGTTACCACTCTGGGCAGGGCACAGATACGCAGTATTTT.

This CDR3 reads CASSEGVYQNTGELFF. CDR3 in DNA: TGTGCCAGCAGTGAAGGTGTCTACCAGAACACCGGGGAGCTGTTTTTT. V usage is TRBV6-1 and J usage is TRBJ2-2; D remains ambiguous. CDR3 length: 16 amino acids. V lost 1 base and J 1 base, leaving 10 bases between the germline ends. The germline CDR1 and CDR2 sequences are MNHNS and SASEGT.

The table lists this clone with a few counts. J is TRBJ2-3 and V is TRBV4-2; TRBD2 matches at 10 bases. CDR1 and CDR2 from the germline V gene are LGHNA and YNFKEQ. There are 16 residues in the CDR3. V lost 1 base, J lost 6 bases, and 7 bases stayed unmatched. The CDR3 region is CASSQVGSGGPDTQYF. The CDR3 DNA is TGTGCCAGCAGCCAAGTCGGTAGCGGGGGGCCGGATACGCAGTATTTT.

Here the CDR3 reads CASSLGTLGARDTQYF. Here the CDR3 DNA reads TGTGCCAGCAGCTTAGGGACATTGGGTGCTCGGGATACGCAGTATTTT. The gene calls are TRBV7-9 and TRBJ2-3; possible D gene TRBD1, 5 bases. Trimming stripped 1 base from V and 6 bases from J, with 17 bases between. The germline gives CDR1 SEHNR, CDR2 FQNEAQ (reference sequence). The CDR3 covers 16 residues.

This clone was observed once. The V and J genes are TRBV14 and TRBJ2-3; 8 bases match TRBD2. The junction had 8 bases not matched to a gene; V was cut back by 3 bases and J by 6 bases. Per germline, CDR1 SGHDN and CDR2 FVKESK. The CDR3 is 15 residues long. The CDR3: CASSQAGAGGDTQYF. DNA of the CDR3: TGTGCCAGCAGCCAGGCCGGGGCGGGAGGCGATACGCAGTATTTT.

The CDR3 region is CASSLPGYEQFF. CDR3 nucleotides: TGTGCCAGCAGTTTGCCAGGGTATGAGCAGTTCTTC. V usage is TRBV27 and J usage is TRBJ2-1; D possibly corresponds to TRBD1 (5 bases). The ends were cut back, 3 bases at V and 8 bases at J, with 8 bases in the middle. Germline CDR1 MNHEY, CDR2 SMNVEV (reference sequence). CDR3 length equals 12 residues.

As DNA, the CDR3 is TGTGCCAGCTCACCGGAGGACAGTCGGATCGGTGAAGCTTTCTTT. This gives the protein CASSPEDSRIGEAFF. This chain joins TRBV18 and TRBJ1-1, with D possibly being TRBD1 (6 bases). This CDR3 has 15 amino acids. V was clipped by 3 bases and J by 7 bases, with 18 bases between them. Germline V gene sequence: CDR1 KGHSH, CDR2 LQKENI.

V usage is TRBV7-8 and J usage is TRBJ2-5; 12 bases fit TRBD2. CDR1 is SGHVS, CDR2 FQNEAQ, per germline. With V trimmed by 1 base and J by 5 bases, 11 bases remained unmatched. This CDR3 has 18 residues. The CDR3 nucleotides read TGTGCCAGCAGCTTAGATCGGGCTAGCGGGAGGGTCAGCGAGACCCAGTACTTC. Translating gives CASSLDRASGRVSETQYF.

This chain joins TRBV11-2 and TRBJ2-3, with D uncertain. The V end was cut by 5 bases, the J end by 2 bases, with 14 bases between. Germline loops: CDR1 SGHAT, CDR2 FQNNGV. The CDR3 contains 15 residues. In DNA form, the CDR3 reads TGTGCCAGCAGCCCTAGGCGGTCAGCCACAGATACGCAGTATTTT. It is translated as CASSPRRSATDTQYF.

The rearrangement uses TRBV10-3 and TRBJ2-5, with 9 bases matching TRBD2. The ends lost 2 bases at V and 5 bases at J; junction bases unmatched: 9. CDR3 length: 16 residues. Germline V gene sequence: CDR1 ENHRY, CDR2 SYGVKD. The CDR3 DNA reads TGTGCCATCAGTGAGAGGGCTAGCGGGGAGAGGGAGACCCAGTACTTC. Residues: CAISERASGERETQYF.